The T cell receptor (beta chain) described here comes from a study of identical twins. This clonotype occurred a few times. TCRdb fed the 5' RACE reads into MiXCR, producing one record per CDR3 protein. Among about 690,000 distinct CDR3 sequences listed, 5.5% to 6.5% were seen once. Germline-derived CDR1 and CDR2 are LNHDA and SQIVND (reference sequence). The CDR3 has 15 amino acids. J was trimmed by 9 bases and V by 8 bases; bases with no gene match: 11. The sample taken for sequencing was naive T cells sorted from blood. The V call is TRBV19, the J call TRBJ2-1; TRBD2 matches 12 bases. This clonotype was sampled from a man aged 18 to 29 in good health. The CDR3 DNA sequence: TGTGCCAGTGCGAAACCGGGACTAGCGGGCCGTGAGCAGTTCTTC. The encoded protein is CASAKPGLAGREQFF.